The clone carrying this T cell receptor (beta chain) was observed a few times. As yet, its antigen is unknown. These data originate in a study of beta chain features in type 1 diabetes. Points from the study as a whole: VDJ junctions in type 1 diabetes patients carried more deletions and fewer insertions. A moderate, significant TCRB CDR3 shortening appeared in type 1 diabetes across four CD4+ subsets. PCR might favor shorter templates, but any such skew would affect patients and controls equally.

Via CD45RO/CCR7/CD25/CD127/CD95/CD27, cells of the CD4+ naive, central memory, regulatory and stem cell-like memory subsets were sorted. The entirety of the isolated RNA underwent reverse transcription, so expressed TCRB transcripts were sequenced. Some clones are missing from TCRdb's copy, which holds only in-frame ones; the method was immunoSEQ multiplex PCR. The sample shows 250,000 to 300,000 clones, around 24% of them seen only once. This clonotype was sampled from a woman aged 25 to 39 with type 1 diabetes. The source material was naive CD4+ T cells from blood.

CDR3 in amino acids: CASSTTGQGGRNYGYTF. In DNA form, the CDR3 reads TGTGCCAGCAGTACCACGGGACAGGGGGGAAGGAACTATGGCTACACCTTC. The chain recombines TRBV28 with TRBJ1-2; 11 positions match TRBD1. The CDR3 consists of 17 residues. Trimming took 5 bases from V and 2 from J; bases not matched to a gene: 10. From germline, CDR1 is MDHEN and CDR2 SYDVKM.